This T cell receptor beta chain comes out of a study of vaccination effects on CD4 cells after COVID-19. CDR3 length equals 12 residues. The V gene's germline CDR1 is MNHEY and CDR2 SVGAGI. V lost 6 bases, J lost 2 bases, and 8 bases lay in between. Generated by immunoSEQ multiplex PCR, the TCRdb table keeps only in-frame clones and is missing some. The sample consists of roughly 53,000 clones, roughly three quarters of them appearing once. The ViraFEST assay expanded antigen-specific CD4+ T cells with viral peptide pools before sequencing. After roughly eleven days in culture, the CD4+ T cells were isolated. Among the vaccine recipients, none had a prior SARS-CoV-2 infection, and nucleocapsid antibodies were negative. About this clone: What it binds is not known.

V usage is TRBV6-5 and J usage is TRBJ2-7; D gene unclear. The receptor was isolated from a human donor who received a COVID-19 vaccine. The sequenced sample was CD4+ T cells from PBMCs cultured with HCoV-OC43 spike peptides, obtained before COVID-19 vaccination. The subset: HCoV-OC43 spike overlapping peptide pool stimulation. CDR3 DNA: TGTGCCAGCAGGGACGGCCCCTACGAGCAGTACGTC. Amino acids: CASRDGPYEQYV.